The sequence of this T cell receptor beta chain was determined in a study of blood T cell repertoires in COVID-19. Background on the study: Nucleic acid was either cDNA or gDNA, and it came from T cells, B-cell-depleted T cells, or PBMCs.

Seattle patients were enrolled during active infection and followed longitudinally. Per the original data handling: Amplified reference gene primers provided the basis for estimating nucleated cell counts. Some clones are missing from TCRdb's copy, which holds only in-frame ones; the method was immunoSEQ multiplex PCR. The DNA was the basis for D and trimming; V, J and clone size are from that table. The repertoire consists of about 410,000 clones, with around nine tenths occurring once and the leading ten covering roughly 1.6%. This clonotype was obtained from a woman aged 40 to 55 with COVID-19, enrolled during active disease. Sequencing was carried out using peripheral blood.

CDR3 amino acids: CASSLLRDRYQPQHF. CDR3 coding DNA: TGTGCCAGCAGTTTATTAAGGGACAGATATCAGCCCCAGCATTTT. This chain uses TRBV27 with TRBJ1-5, with 7 bases identical to TRBD1. CDR3 length equals 15 residues. Germline V gene lookup returns CDR1 MNHEY and CDR2 SMNVEV (reference sequence). The V segment lost 1 base and the J segment 5 bases; nucleotides outside the gene matches: 5.